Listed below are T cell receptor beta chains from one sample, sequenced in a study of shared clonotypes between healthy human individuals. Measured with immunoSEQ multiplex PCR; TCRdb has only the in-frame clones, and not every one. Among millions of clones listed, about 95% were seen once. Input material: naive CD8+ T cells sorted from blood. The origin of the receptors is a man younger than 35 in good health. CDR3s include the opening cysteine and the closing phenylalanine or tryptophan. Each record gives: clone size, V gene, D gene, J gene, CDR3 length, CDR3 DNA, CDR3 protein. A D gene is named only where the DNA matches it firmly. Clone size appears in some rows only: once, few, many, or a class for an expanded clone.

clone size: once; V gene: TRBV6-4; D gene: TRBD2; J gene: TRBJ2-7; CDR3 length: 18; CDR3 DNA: TGTGCCAGCAGACTACTAGCGGGAGGGCTAATGGCCCGCTACGAGCAGTACTTC; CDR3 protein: CASRLLAGGLMARYEQYF
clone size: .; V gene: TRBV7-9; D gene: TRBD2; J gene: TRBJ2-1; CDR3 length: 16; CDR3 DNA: TGTGCCAGCAGCGCCCGACTAGCGGGAGAACGTCATGAGCAGTTCTTC; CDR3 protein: CASSARLAGERHEQFF
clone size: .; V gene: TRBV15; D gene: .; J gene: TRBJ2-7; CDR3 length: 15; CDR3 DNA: TGTGCCACCAGCAGATCCGGTTGGGACCCGTACGAGCAGTACTTC; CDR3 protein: CATSRSGWDPYEQYF
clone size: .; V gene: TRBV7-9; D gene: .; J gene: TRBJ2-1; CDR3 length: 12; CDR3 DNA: TGTGCCAGCAGCCCGGAAGTTTATGAGCAGTTCTTC; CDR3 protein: CASSPEVYEQFF
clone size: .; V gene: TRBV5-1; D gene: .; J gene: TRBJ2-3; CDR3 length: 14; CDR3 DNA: TGCGCCAGCAGCTTGGGGGACGAAACAGATACGCAGTATTTT; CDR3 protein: CASSLGDETDTQYF
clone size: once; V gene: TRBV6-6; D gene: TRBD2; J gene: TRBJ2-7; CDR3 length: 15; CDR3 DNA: TGTGCCAGCAGTTACTCATCAGCGGGAGTAGGCGAGCAGTACTTC; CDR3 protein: CASSYSSAGVGEQYF
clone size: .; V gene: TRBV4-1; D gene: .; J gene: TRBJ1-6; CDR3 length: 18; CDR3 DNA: TGCGCCAGCAGCCAAGATATTTGGGGCCCAGCGGCGGATTCACCCCTCCACTTT; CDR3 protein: CASSQDIWGPAADSPLHF
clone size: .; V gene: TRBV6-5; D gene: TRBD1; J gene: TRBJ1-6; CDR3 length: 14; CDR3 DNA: TGTGCCAGCAGTTACGGGACAGGGGGGTCACCCCTCCACTTT; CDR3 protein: CASSYGTGGSPLHF
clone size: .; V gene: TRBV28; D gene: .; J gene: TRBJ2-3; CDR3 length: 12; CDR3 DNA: TGTGCCAGCAGCCTACCGGGACGAGAAGAGTATTTT; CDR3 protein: CASSLPGREEYF
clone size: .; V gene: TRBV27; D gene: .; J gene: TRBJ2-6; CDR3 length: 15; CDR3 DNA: TGTGCCAGCAGTTTACAGGTCTATGGGGCCAACGTCCTGACTTTC; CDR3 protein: CASSLQVYGANVLTF
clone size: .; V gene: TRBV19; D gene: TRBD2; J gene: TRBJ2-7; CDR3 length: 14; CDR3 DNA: TGTGCCAGTAGTATTATTCTAGCGGGCCCCGAGCAGTACTTC; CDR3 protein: CASSIILAGPEQYF
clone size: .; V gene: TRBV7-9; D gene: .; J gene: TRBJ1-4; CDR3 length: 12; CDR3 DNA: TGTGCCAGCAGCTCGACCAATGAAAAACTGTTTTTT; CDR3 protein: CASSSTNEKLFF
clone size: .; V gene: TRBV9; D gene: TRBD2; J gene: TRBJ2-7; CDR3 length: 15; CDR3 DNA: TGTGCCAGCACCTTAGGTGGCGGGGGACCCTACGAGCAGTACTTC; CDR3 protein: CASTLGGGGPYEQYF
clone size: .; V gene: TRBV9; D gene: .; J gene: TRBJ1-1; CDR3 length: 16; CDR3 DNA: TGTGCCAGCAGCGCATATTCCACAGTGATGAACACTGAAGCTTTCTTT; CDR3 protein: CASSAYSTVMNTEAFF
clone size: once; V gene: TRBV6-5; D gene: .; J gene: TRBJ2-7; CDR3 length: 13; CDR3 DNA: TGTGCCAGCAGTTATAACAGTAGATCGACGCAGTACTTC; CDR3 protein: CASSYNSRSTQYF
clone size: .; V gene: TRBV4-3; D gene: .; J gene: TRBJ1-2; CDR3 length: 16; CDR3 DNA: TGCGCCAGCAGCCCTAATCGGGAGGGGACTTCGAATGGCTACACCTTC; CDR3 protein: CASSPNREGTSNGYTF
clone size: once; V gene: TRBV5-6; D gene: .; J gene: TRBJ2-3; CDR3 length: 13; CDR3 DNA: TGTGCCAGCAGCTGGGGGACCACAGATACGCAGTATTTT; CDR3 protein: CASSWGTTDTQYF
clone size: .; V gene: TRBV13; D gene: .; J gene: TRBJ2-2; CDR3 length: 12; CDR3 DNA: TGTGCCAGCAGCTTAGCCCTCGGGGAGCTGTTTTTT; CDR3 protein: CASSLALGELFF
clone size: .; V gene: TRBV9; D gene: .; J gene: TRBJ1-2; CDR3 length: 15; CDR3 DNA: TGTGCCAGCAGCCCCAATGCGGGCAGCCACTATGGCTACACCTTC; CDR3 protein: CASSPNAGSHYGYTF
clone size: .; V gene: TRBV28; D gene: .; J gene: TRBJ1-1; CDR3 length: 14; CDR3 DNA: TGTGCCAGCAGTTTTGAGGCCCAAAACACTGAAGCTTTCTTT; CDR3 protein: CASSFEAQNTEAFF
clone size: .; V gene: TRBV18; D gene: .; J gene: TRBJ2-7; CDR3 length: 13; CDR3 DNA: TGTGCCAGCTCACCATCTGGTTCCTACGAGCAGTACTTC; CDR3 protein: CASSPSGSYEQYF
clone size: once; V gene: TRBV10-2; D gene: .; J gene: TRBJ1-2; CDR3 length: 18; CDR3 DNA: TGCGCCAGCAGTGGTGACGTTCCGGGGGCTGAACTATCCTATGGCTACACCTTC; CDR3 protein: CASSGDVPGAELSYGYTF
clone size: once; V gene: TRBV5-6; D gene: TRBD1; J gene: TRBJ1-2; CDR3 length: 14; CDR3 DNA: TGTGCCAGCAGCCCAGGACAGGGCTCCTATGGCTACACCTTC; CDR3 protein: CASSPGQGSYGYTF
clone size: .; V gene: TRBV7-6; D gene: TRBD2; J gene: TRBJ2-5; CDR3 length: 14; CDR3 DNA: TGTGCCAGCAGCTTGTATAGCGGGTGGGAGACCCAGTACTTC; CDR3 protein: CASSLYSGWETQYF
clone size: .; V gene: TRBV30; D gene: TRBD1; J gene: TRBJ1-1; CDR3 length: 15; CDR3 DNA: TGTGCCTGGAGTGTGGGACAGAGGGCGAACACTGAAGCTTTCTTT; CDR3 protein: CAWSVGQRANTEAFF
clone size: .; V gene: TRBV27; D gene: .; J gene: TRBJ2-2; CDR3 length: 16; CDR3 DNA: TGTGCCAGCAGTTTATATGGGACACCGAACACCGGGGAGCTGTTTTTT; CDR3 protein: CASSLYGTPNTGELFF
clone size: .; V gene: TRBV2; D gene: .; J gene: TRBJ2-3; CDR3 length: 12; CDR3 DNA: TGTGCCAGCAGACAGGGCGCAGATACGCAGTATTTT; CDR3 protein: CASRQGADTQYF
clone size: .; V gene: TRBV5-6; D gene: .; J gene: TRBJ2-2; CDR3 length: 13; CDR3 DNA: TGTGCCAGCAGCTTTACTTTCACCGGGGAGCTGTTTTTT; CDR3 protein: CASSFTFTGELFF
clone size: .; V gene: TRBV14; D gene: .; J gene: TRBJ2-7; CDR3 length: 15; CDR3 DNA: TGTGCCAGCAGCCAGGAACCGGGACTCCGGTACGAGCAGTACTTC; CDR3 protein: CASSQEPGLRYEQYF
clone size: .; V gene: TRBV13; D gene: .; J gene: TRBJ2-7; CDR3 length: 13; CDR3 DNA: TGTGCCAGCAGTACCGGCAGGGGCTACGAGCAGTACTTC; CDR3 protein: CASSTGRGYEQYF
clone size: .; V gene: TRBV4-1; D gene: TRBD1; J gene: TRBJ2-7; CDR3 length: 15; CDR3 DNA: TGCGCCAGCAGCCATGGGAAGGACAGGGGCTACGAGCAGTACTTC; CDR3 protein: CASSHGKDRGYEQYF
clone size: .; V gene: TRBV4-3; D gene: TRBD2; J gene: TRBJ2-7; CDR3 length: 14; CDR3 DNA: TGCGCCAGCAGCCCTCAGACTAGCGGCTACGAGCAGTACTTC; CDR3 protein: CASSPQTSGYEQYF
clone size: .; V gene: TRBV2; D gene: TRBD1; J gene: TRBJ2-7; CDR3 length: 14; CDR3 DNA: TGTGCCAGCAGAGACCGGGACAGAAACTACGAGCAGTACTTC; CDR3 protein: CASRDRDRNYEQYF
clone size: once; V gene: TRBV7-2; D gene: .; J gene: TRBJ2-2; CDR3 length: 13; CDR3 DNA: TGTGCCAGACTTCAGGGGGGCACCGGGGAGCTGTTTTTT; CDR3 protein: CARLQGGTGELFF
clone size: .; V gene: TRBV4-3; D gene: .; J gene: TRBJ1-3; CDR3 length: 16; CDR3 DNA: TGCGCCAGCAGCCTAGGGGCGGCTCCGCCTGGAAACACCATATATTTT; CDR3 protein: CASSLGAAPPGNTIYF
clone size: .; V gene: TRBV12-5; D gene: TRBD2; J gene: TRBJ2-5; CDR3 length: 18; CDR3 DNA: TGTGCTAGTGGTTCGGGACTAGCGGGAGGGGGTCCGGAAGAGACCCAGTACTTC; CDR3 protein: CASGSGLAGGGPEETQYF
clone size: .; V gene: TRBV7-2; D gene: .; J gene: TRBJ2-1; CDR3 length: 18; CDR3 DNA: TGTGCCAGCAGCCTAGTGTGGTTGGGACGGGAGTTGATCGATGAGCAGTTCTTC; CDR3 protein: CASSLVWLGRELIDEQFF
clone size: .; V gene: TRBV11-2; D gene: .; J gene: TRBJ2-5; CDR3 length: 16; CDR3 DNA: TGTGCCAGCAGCAAAACTGGACCATCTCAACAAGAGACCCAGTACTTC; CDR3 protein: CASSKTGPSQQETQYF
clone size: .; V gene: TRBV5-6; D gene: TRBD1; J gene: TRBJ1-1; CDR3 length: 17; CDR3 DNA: TGTGCCAGCAGCTTGGAGGGACAGGGTTCTTCCGGCACTGAAGCTTTCTTT; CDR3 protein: CASSLEGQGSSGTEAFF
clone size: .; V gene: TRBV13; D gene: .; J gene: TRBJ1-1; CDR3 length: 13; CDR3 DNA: TGTGCCAGCACCCCGAGACAGGCTAGAGATGCTTTCTTT; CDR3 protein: CASTPRQARDAFF